These T cell receptor beta chains were read from a single sample in a study of shared clonotypes between healthy human individuals. Some clones are missing from TCRdb's copy, which holds only in-frame ones; the method was immunoSEQ multiplex PCR. The sample includes some 1,400,000 clones, around 95% seen only once; the top ten take approximately 1.2%. Material for sequencing was naive CD4+ T cells sorted from blood. Every receptor here comes from a man aged 25-45 years in good health. The CDR3 runs from the conserved cysteine through the conserved F or W. D genes are given only for firm matches. Clone sizes are given selectively: once, few, many, or a class where the clone is expanded.

CDR3 protein	CDR3 DNA	V gene	J gene	D gene	clone size
CASSTGLRNEQFF	TGTGCCAGCAGCACGGGACTACGCAATGAGCAGTTCTTC	TRBV7-7	TRBJ2-1	TRBD2	-
CASSYESSSANTGELFF	TGTGCCAGCAGTTACGAGAGCTCGTCCGCGAACACCGGGGAGCTGTTTTTT	TRBV27	TRBJ2-2	-	few
CATSRDLAVSGNTIYF	TGTGCCACCAGCAGAGATCTCGCAGTCTCTGGAAACACCATATATTTT	TRBV15	TRBJ1-3	-	-
CALRGGGSYNEQFF	TGTGCCCTCAGGGGCGGAGGCAGCTACAATGAGCAGTTCTTC	TRBV7-2	TRBJ2-1	-	-
CASSLAPLAGQYEQFF	TGCGCCAGCAGCTTGGCCCCCCTAGCGGGACAGTATGAGCAGTTCTTC	TRBV5-1	TRBJ2-1	TRBD2	-
CASSTWGQGADTEAFF	TGTGCCAGCAGTACCTGGGGACAGGGGGCTGACACTGAAGCTTTCTTT	TRBV28	TRBJ1-1	TRBD1	-
CASRIRGQQPQHF	TGTGCCAGCAGGATCAGGGGTCAACAGCCCCAGCATTTT	TRBV6-1	TRBJ1-5	-	-
CSVGWWDRGLGEQFF	TGCAGCGTCGGTTGGTGGGACAGGGGGCTTGGAGAGCAGTTCTTC	TRBV29-1	TRBJ2-1	TRBD1	-
CASSPGQASYGYTF	TGTGCCAGCTCCCCAGGACAGGCCAGCTATGGCTACACCTTC	TRBV18	TRBJ1-2	TRBD1	-
CASSQLAGGDNEQFF	TGCGCCAGCAGCCAATTAGCGGGAGGGGATAATGAGCAGTTCTTC	TRBV4-3	TRBJ2-1	TRBD2	once
CASSFLTSFWDPDVYTF	TGTGCCAGCAGTTTTTTGACGTCTTTTTGGGACCCGGATGTCTACACCTTC	TRBV28	TRBJ1-2	-	-
CASSPLGQGARTEAFF	TGTGCCAGCAGCCCCCTGGGACAGGGGGCGCGCACTGAAGCTTTCTTT	TRBV7-2	TRBJ1-1	TRBD1	once
CSVVPSRGNEQFF	TGCAGCGTTGTCCCTAGCAGGGGCAATGAGCAGTTCTTC	TRBV29-1	TRBJ2-1	-	-
CASSDWTGLGNQPQHF	TGTGCCAGCAGTGATTGGACAGGGCTAGGCAATCAGCCCCAGCATTTT	TRBV6-1	TRBJ1-5	TRBD1	-
CATSRVVRGGVEAFF	TGTGCCACCAGCAGAGTTGTCAGGGGCGGCGTTGAAGCTTTCTTT	TRBV15	TRBJ1-1	-	-
CAIGDSRNSGANVLTF	TGTGCCATCGGGGACAGTCGAAACTCTGGGGCCAACGTCCTGACTTTC	TRBV10-3	TRBJ2-6	TRBD1	once
CASSYQFAYEQYF	TGTGCCAGCAGCTATCAATTCGCCTACGAGCAGTACTTC	TRBV5-4	TRBJ2-7	-	-
CASSGTGNTGELFF	TGTGCCAGCAGTGGAACAGGAAACACCGGGGAGCTGTTTTTT	TRBV6-6	TRBJ2-2	-	once
CASSSRDSVNEQFF	TGTGCCAGCAGCTCCCGGGACAGTGTCAATGAGCAGTTCTTC	TRBV11-2	TRBJ2-1	TRBD1	-
CASSVGTRASEQFF	TGCGCCAGCAGCGTCGGGACTAGGGCTAGCGAGCAGTTCTTC	TRBV5-1	TRBJ2-1	TRBD2	-
CASSLGTGVDYGYTF	TGTGCCAGCAGCTTAGGGACAGGGGTCGACTATGGCTACACCTTC	TRBV7-9	TRBJ1-2	TRBD1	-
CASSEAGSPPYGYTF	TGTGCCAGCAGTGAAGCAGGGTCCCCCCCTTATGGCTACACCTTC	TRBV25-1	TRBJ1-2	-	-
CASSQRGRALYNEQFF	TGTGCCAGCAGCCAACGAGGGAGGGCCTTGTACAATGAGCAGTTCTTC	TRBV7-2	TRBJ2-1	TRBD2	once
CASSLLAVQPGELFF	TGTGCCAGCAGCCTTCTAGCGGTCCAACCCGGGGAGCTGTTTTTT	TRBV27	TRBJ2-2	TRBD2	-
CASSMGREQYTDTQYF	TGTGCCAGTAGTATGGGGCGGGAGCAATACACAGATACGCAGTATTTT	TRBV19	TRBJ2-3	TRBD2	-
CASSDAGIQPQHF	TGTGCCAGCAGTGACGCAGGGATCCAGCCCCAGCATTTT	TRBV6-1	TRBJ1-5	-	-
CASSEAGTDTQYF	TGTGCCAGCAGTGAGGCGGGAACAGATACGCAGTATTTT	TRBV2	TRBJ2-3	-	-
CASSLDLQDIREQYF	TGTGCCAGCAGCTTGGATTTACAGGATATCCGCGAGCAGTACTTC	TRBV5-8	TRBJ2-7	-	-
CASSVGARGPTNEKLFF	TGTGCCAGCAGCGTTGGGGCTCGAGGGCCAACTAATGAAAAACTGTTTTTT	TRBV9	TRBJ1-4	-	-
CASSVSTPGNQPQHF	TGTGCCAGTAGTGTATCGACCCCGGGCAATCAGCCCCAGCATTTT	TRBV19	TRBJ1-5	-	-
CAWRDRTGELFF	TGTGCCTGGAGGGACAGAACCGGGGAGCTGTTTTTT	TRBV30	TRBJ2-2	-	-
CASSFYRLAGGPRGHEQFF	TGTGCCAGCAGTTTTTACAGGCTAGCGGGAGGGCCAAGGGGCCATGAGCAGTTCTTC	TRBV27	TRBJ2-1	TRBD2	once
CASSRDRGDEKLFF	TGTGCCAGCAGCCGGGACAGGGGGGATGAAAAACTGTTTTTT	TRBV5-4	TRBJ1-4	TRBD1	-
CASSLVGTTQNIQYF	TGTGCCAGCAGCTTAGTAGGGACTACACAAAACATTCAGTACTTC	TRBV7-2	TRBJ2-4	TRBD2	-
CASSFSAGELFF	TGTGCCAGCAGTTTCAGTGCCGGGGAGCTGTTTTTT	TRBV28	TRBJ2-2	-	once
CASSGTGEGEQYF	TGTGCCAGCAGCGGGACAGGGGAAGGCGAGCAGTACTTC	TRBV5-4	TRBJ2-7	TRBD1	-
CASSPHWTDTQYF	TGTGCCAGCAGCCCGCACTGGACAGATACGCAGTATTTT	TRBV7-2	TRBJ2-3	-	-